The 21 T cell receptor beta chains below all came from one sample that was sequenced in a study of shared clonotypes between healthy human individuals. Positively selected for CCR7, the CD45RO-negative cells used as naive CD8 cells excluded terminally differentiated effector memory CD45RA+ cells. The data were produced by immunoSEQ multiplex PCR, yet TCRdb's version contains in-frame clones alone and is incomplete. The sample consists of 500,000 to 700,000 clones, 95% of them appearing once. The sample consisted of naive CD8+ T cells sorted from blood. These receptors were collected from a young woman in good health.

The chain has TRBV7-8 and TRBJ2-5, with TRBD2 matching over 11 bases. Judging by the DNA end, TRBJ2-7 fits better; the J call may be wrong. The CDR3 has 14 residues. Looked up from germline, CDR1 is SGHVS and CDR2 is FQNEAQ. CDR3 loop: CASRVTSGIVEQYF. DNA of the CDR3: TGTGCCAGCAGGGTGACTAGCGGGATCGTCGAGCAGTACTTC.

The chain combines TRBV7-9 with TRBJ2-7, with a tentative D call TRBD1 (5 bases). CDR3 length: 16 residues. Germline CDR1 reads SEHNR; CDR2 reads FQNEAQ (reference sequence). V dropped 5 bases and J dropped 3 bases, with 20 bases sitting between them. The CDR3 loop is CASSPTWGHEFYEQYF. CDR3 bases: TGTGCCAGCAGCCCTACTTGGGGCCACGAGTTCTACGAGCAGTACTTC.

This chain uses TRBV28 with TRBJ2-7; 7 positions match TRBD1. The germline V gene has CDR1 MDHEN and CDR2 SYDVKM. The V segment lost 2 bases and the J segment 7 bases; nucleotides outside the gene matches: 5. This CDR3 has 13 amino acids. CDR3 coding DNA: TGTGCCAGCAGTTTAAGGGGGCGCATGGAGCAGTACTTC. Translation: CASSLRGRMEQYF.

This rearrangement joins TRBV5-1 to TRBJ2-7, with TRBD1 matching over 7 bases. V shed 3 bases, J shed 2 bases, and the junction held 8 bases outside the gene matches. CDR3 length equals 15 residues. Germline assignment: CDR1 SGHRS and CDR2 YFSETQ. CDR3 in amino acids: CASSWTGTEPYEQYF. Written as DNA, the CDR3 is TGCGCCAGCAGCTGGACCGGGACAGAGCCCTACGAGCAGTACTTC.

This chain connects TRBV11-2 to TRBJ1-2, with D perhaps TRBD1 (6 bases). Germline V gives CDR1 SGHAT, CDR2 FQNNGV. V was cut by 5 bases and J by 5 bases, with 18 bases left in between. The CDR3 loop spans 15 amino acids. In nucleotides, the CDR3 is TGTGCCAGCAGCGCTACCCCGGGCAGGGGATATGGCTACACCTTC. Its protein product is CASSATPGRGYGYTF.

On this clone itself: The sample contains more than one DNA sequence encoding this CDR3. The V call is TRBV27, the J call TRBJ2-1, with TRBD2 identical over 10 bases. Losses at the gene ends were 2 bases for V and 6 bases for J; bases not matched to a gene: 1. CDR3 length: 14 amino acids. Germline assignment: CDR1 MNHEY and CDR2 SMNVEV (reference sequence). CDR3 bases: TGTGCCAGCAGTTTAGGGACTAGCGTCAATGAGCAGTTCTTC. Protein sequence: CASSLGTSVNEQFF.

The chain joins TRBV27 to TRBJ2-7; 8 bases map to TRBD1. Looked up from germline, CDR1 is MNHEY and CDR2 is SMNVEV (reference sequence). V trimming: 5 bases; J trimming: 0 bases; junction bases outside the gene matches: 6. The CDR3 is 15 residues long. The CDR3 spells CASSVAGTGSYEQYF. For the CDR3, the DNA is TGTGCCAGCAGTGTCGCCGGGACAGGCTCCTACGAGCAGTACTTC.

The chain links TRBV4-2 to TRBJ2-3; D not certain. Germline V gene data show CDR1 as LGHNA and CDR2 as YNFKEQ. The CDR3 is 15 residues long. Trimming took 1 base from V and 0 from J, leaving 8 bases between them. The CDR3 region is CASSQVLRSTDTQYF. For the CDR3, the DNA is TGTGCCAGCAGCCAAGTTCTGCGGAGCACAGATACGCAGTATTTT.

The chain couples TRBV15 to TRBJ2-7, with no clear D. This CDR3 has 12 residues. Trimming cost V 1 base and J 6 bases, with 7 bases left between them. CDR1 and CDR2 from the germline V gene are LNHNV and YYDKDF (reference sequence). The CDR3, as DNA: TGTGCCACCAGCAGAGGAGGCCTCGAGCAGTACTTC. Translated, it gives CATSRGGLEQYF.

The chain uses TRBV9 and TRBJ2-7; no firm D call. The CDR3 spans 12 residues. Germline values: CDR1 SGDLS, CDR2 YYNGEE. V was cut by 3 bases and J by 5 bases, with 9 bases left in between. The CDR3: CASSAQGHEQYF. The CDR3 DNA reads TGTGCCAGCAGCGCCCAAGGCCACGAGCAGTACTTC.

This clone was found once. The chain is built from TRBV4-1 and TRBJ2-5; no clear D. The end of the DNA is better explained by TRBJ2-7, so the J call may be wrong. This CDR3 contains 14 residues. In germline, CDR1 is MGHRA, CDR2 YSYEKL. CDR3 sequence reads: CASSQVGDTYEQYF. DNA of the CDR3: TGCGCCAGCAGCCAAGTAGGAGACACCTACGAGCAGTACTTC.

The chain couples TRBV29-1 to TRBJ2-7; D is possibly TRBD2 (5 bases). From germline, CDR1 is SQVTM and CDR2 ANQGSEA. V was shortened by 1 base and J by 3 bases, with 10 bases between the two germline ends. CDR3 length equals 13 residues. CDR3 sequence reads: CSVEGRDVYEQYF. In nucleotides, the CDR3 is TGCAGCGTTGAAGGTCGGGATGTCTACGAGCAGTACTTC.

The chain joins TRBV2 to TRBJ1-3; D may be TRBD1 (5 bases). Deletions cut 6 bases from V and 6 bases from J, with 12 bases between. CDR3 length: 13 residues. Germline V lookup: CDR1 SNHLY, CDR2 FYNNEI. The CDR3 here is CASRGRLENTIYF. CDR3 in DNA: TGTGCCAGCAGGGGACGTCTGGAAAACACCATATATTTT. The whole variable domain, remainder taken from reference TRBV2 and TRBJ1-3, is EPEVTQTPSHQVTQMGQEVILRCVPISNHLYFYWYRQILGQKVEFLVSFYNNEISEKSEIFDDQFSVERPDGSNFTLKIRSTKLEDSAMYFCASRGRLENTIYFGEGSWLTVV.

V usage is TRBV4-2 and J usage is TRBJ2-2; 7 positions agree with TRBD2. V lost 4 bases, J lost 2 bases, and 1 base stayed unmatched. The CDR3 consists of 14 residues. CDR1 is LGHNA and CDR2 is YNFKEQ in the germline V gene. This chain's CDR3 is CASSPGLNTGELFF. CDR3 bases: TGTGCCAGCAGCCCGGGACTAAACACCGGGGAGCTGTTTTTT.

The chain is built from TRBV30 and TRBJ2-2, with 9 bases matching TRBD1. Germline values: CDR1 GTSNPN, CDR2 SVGIG (reference sequence). V shed 8 bases, J shed 3 bases, and the junction held 10 bases outside the gene matches. The CDR3 has 15 amino acids. Here the CDR3 reads CAGVRQGDDTGELFF. The DNA for the CDR3 is TGTGCCGGGGTCCGACAGGGGGACGACACCGGGGAGCTGTTTTTT.

The chain carries TRBV19 and TRBJ2-2; 11 bases line up with TRBD2. The CDR3 runs to 16 residues. The J segment lost 2 bases and the V segment lost 7 bases, leaving 6 bases of the junction unmatched. Per the germline V gene, CDR1 is LNHDA and CDR2 is SQIVND (reference sequence). The CDR3 loop is CASTNSGRDNTGELFF. DNA for the CDR3: TGTGCCAGTACGAATAGCGGGAGGGACAACACCGGGGAGCTGTTTTTT. Supplemented by reference TRBV19 and TRBJ2-2, the full variable domain reads DGGITQSPKYLFRKEGQNVTLSCEQNLNHDAMYWYRQDPGQGLRLIYYSQIVNDFQKGDIAEGYSVSREKKESFPLTVTSAQKNPTAFYLCASTNSGRDNTGELFFGEGSRLTVL.

CDR3 residues: CAARDRVSEQYF. DNA for the CDR3: TGTGCCGCCCGGGACAGGGTCTCCGAGCAGTACTTC. The chain combines TRBV6-1 with TRBJ2-7; 9 nucleotides match TRBD1. Germline V gene data show CDR1 as MNHNS and CDR2 as SASEGT. Trimming at V came to 11 bases and at J to 6 bases, leaving 8 bases not matched to a gene. This CDR3 has 12 residues.

The rearrangement links TRBV10-1 to TRBJ2-6; D is possibly TRBD1 or TRBD2 (5 bases each). CDR1 WNHNN and CDR2 SYGVQD come from the germline V gene (reference sequence). The V end lost 4 bases, the J end lost 0 bases, and 13 bases lay between the germline ends. This CDR3 has 17 amino acids. CDR3 sequence reads: CASSGVSGSSGANVLTF. The CDR3 DNA reads as TGCGCCAGCAGTGGAGTATCAGGGAGCTCTGGGGCCAACGTCCTGACTTTC.

The chain combines TRBV2 with TRBJ2-3; TRBD2 aligns across 7 bases. V dropped 2 bases and J dropped 1; count of bases not matched to a gene: 15. The CDR3 spans 19 residues. The germline gives CDR1 SNHLY, CDR2 FYNNEI. CDR3 DNA: TGTGCCAGCAGTGAAACAGGACTGACGACTAGCCGGGGCACAGATACGCAGTATTTT. It specifies CASSETGLTTSRGTDTQYF.

Turning to this clone: The same CDR3 is also encoded by other DNA sequences in this sample. J is TRBJ2-3 and V is TRBV27, with TRBD1 matching over 9 bases. CDR3 length: 16 amino acids. After removal of 0 bases from V and 3 bases from J, the junction contained 4 bases not matched to a gene. Per germline, CDR1 MNHEY and CDR2 SMNVEV (reference sequence). For the CDR3, the DNA is TGTGCCAGCAGTTTATCCCCGGGGACAGGGACAGATACGCAGTATTTT. As protein: CASSLSPGTGTDTQYF.

This clone has only one observation. The chain uses TRBV2 and TRBJ2-7, with 8 nucleotides matching TRBD1. V was pared by 6 bases and J by 0 bases, with 4 bases of the junction left unmatched. Germline V gene sequence: CDR1 SNHLY, CDR2 FYNNEI. The CDR3 covers 14 residues. The CDR3 here is CASRQQGDSYEQYF. Here the CDR3 DNA reads TGTGCCAGCAGACAACAGGGGGACTCCTACGAGCAGTACTTC. Filled out from reference TRBV2 and TRBJ2-7, the complete variable domain reads EPEVTQTPSHQVTQMGQEVILRCVPISNHLYFYWYRQILGQKVEFLVSFYNNEISEKSEIFDDQFSVERPDGSNFTLKIRSTKLEDSAMYFCASRQQGDSYEQYFGPGTRLTVT.